This T cell receptor (beta chain) was recorded in a study of response to subunit inactivated influenza vaccine. Germline V gives CDR1 SGHRS, CDR2 YFSETQ. V lost 4 bases and J 0 bases, leaving 14 bases between the germline ends. The CDR3 spans 16 residues. Using its own MiXCR run on the RT-PCR reads, TCRdb lists one record per CDR3 protein. Of about 650,000 distinct CDR3 sequences listed, around 16% are singletons. This clonotype was picked up a small number of times. As yet, its antigen is unknown. Regarding the study as a whole: It was suggested by the authors that few new T cells are recruited by each seasonal influenza vaccination.

The TCR was taken from a man in his fifties or sixties who received an inactivated influenza vaccine. The chain links TRBV5-1 to TRBJ2-1; no clear D gene. The sample was PBMCs from blood, taken approximately 12 days after vaccination. CDR3 bases: TGCGCCAGCAGCCCCTACGGGTCAAGCTCCTACAATGAGCAGTTCTTC. This codes for CASSPYGSSSYNEQFF.